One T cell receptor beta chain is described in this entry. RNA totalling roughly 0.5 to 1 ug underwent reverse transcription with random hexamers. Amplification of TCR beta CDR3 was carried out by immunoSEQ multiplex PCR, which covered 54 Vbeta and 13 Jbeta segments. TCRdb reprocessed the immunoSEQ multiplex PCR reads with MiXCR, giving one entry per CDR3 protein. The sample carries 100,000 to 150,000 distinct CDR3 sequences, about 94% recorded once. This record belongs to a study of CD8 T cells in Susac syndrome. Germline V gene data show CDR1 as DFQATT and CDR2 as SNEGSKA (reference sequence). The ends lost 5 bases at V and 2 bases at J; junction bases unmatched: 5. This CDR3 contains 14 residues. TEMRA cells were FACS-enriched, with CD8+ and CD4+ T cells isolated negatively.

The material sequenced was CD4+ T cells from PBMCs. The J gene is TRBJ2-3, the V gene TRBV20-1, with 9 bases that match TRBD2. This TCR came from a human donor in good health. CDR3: CSALLAGPTDTQYF. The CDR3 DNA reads TGCAGTGCTCTTCTAGCGGGGCCCACAGATACGCAGTATTTT.